One sample yielded the 29 T cell receptor beta chains listed below, sequenced in a study of identical twins. TCRdb independently ran MiXCR on the 5' RACE reads; one entry per CDR3 protein. Of fewer than 800,000 distinct CDR3 sequences detected, 7% to 7.5% appear once; the ten largest clones hold roughly 1.6%. The same data also went into a second study, on yellow fever vaccine responses in identical twins.

Sequenced: PBMCs. Receptors were obtained from a woman between 18 and 30 years old in good health.

This clonotype was detected only a few times. The chain has TRBV2 and TRBJ2-3, with D uncertain. V gave up 4 bases and J gave up 1 base, with 9 bases separating them. CDR3 length: 14 residues. Germline V CDR1 and CDR2: SNHLY, FYNNEI. CDR3 nucleotides: TGTGCCAGCAGTGCGGTCTTAGGCACAGATACGCAGTATTTT. Its translation is CASSAVLGTDTQYF.

The table lists this clonotype with many counts. This chain joins TRBV4-2 and TRBJ2-3, with D possibly being TRBD2 (5 bases). Germline CDR1 LGHNA, CDR2 YNFKEQ. V lost 1 base to trimming and J lost 0 bases, with 14 bases between them. The CDR3 runs to 17 residues. The CDR3 nucleotides read TGTGCCAGCAGCCAAGTCTCCCCTAGCCGGAGCACAGATACGCAGTATTTT. This codes for CASSQVSPSRSTDTQYF.

This clonotype was seen repeatedly, ten times or more. The J gene is TRBJ2-1, the V gene TRBV21-1; TRBD2, as called in the table, went unchecked against the DNA. TRBV21-1 is flagged as a pseudogene. The CDR3 sequence is 12 residues long. CDR3 sequence (DNA): TGTGCCAGCAGTCCCATAGCGGGAGTAAAGTTCTTC. This encodes CASSPIAGVKFF.

The chain links TRBV7-9 to TRBJ2-2; D not resolved. The CDR3 is made up of 17 amino acids. CDR1 and CDR2 from the germline V gene are SEHNR and FQNEAQ (reference sequence). Trimming left V 2 bases short and J 2 bases short, with 15 bases between. The CDR3 region is CASSLSPLRPNTGELFF. In DNA, the CDR3 is TGTGCCAGCAGCTTAAGTCCCCTGCGACCTAACACCGGGGAGCTGTTTTTT.

A note on this clonotype: This may come from a read error, since a much larger clone is one base off. V is TRBV29-1 and J is TRBJ2-3; 8 bases are a match to TRBD2. Trimming at V came to 4 bases and at J to 2 bases, leaving 8 bases not matched to a gene. The CDR3 is 15 residues long. The germline V gene has CDR1 SQVTM and CDR2 ANQGSEA. The CDR3 reads CSVVSPAGVTDTQYF. The DNA of the CDR3 is TGCAGCGTTGTATCGCCAGCGGGAGTCACAGATACGCAGTATTTT.

V is TRBV28 and J is TRBJ2-3, with a tentative D call TRBD1 (5 bases). Deletions cut 3 bases from V and 6 bases from J, with 13 bases between. This CDR3 region has 14 residues. Germline V gene sequence: CDR1 MDHEN, CDR2 SYDVKM. The CDR3 nucleotides read TGTGCCAGCAGTTTGAGACAGTCGCGGGATACGCAGTATTTT. This gives the protein CASSLRQSRDTQYF. Full variable domain (missing parts from reference TRBV28 and TRBJ2-3): DVKVTQSSRYLVKRTGEKVFLECVQDMDHENMFWYRQDPGLGLRLIYFSYDVKMKEKGDIPEGYSVSREKKERFSLILESASTNQTSMYLCASSLRQSRDTQYFGPGTRLTVL.

This sequence joins TRBV12-3 or TRBV12-4 and TRBJ2-2; 9 positions match TRBD1. Germline trimming cut 6 bases from V and 1 base from J; bases unmatched to any gene: 6. CDR3 length: 16 residues. CDR3 bases: TGTGCCAGCAGCCAAGGACAGGGGAGGAACACCGGGGAGCTGTTTTTT. This translates into CASSQGQGRNTGELFF.

This clonotype came up many times. The rearrangement joins TRBV5-6 to TRBJ1-1; D may be TRBD1 (5 bases). Germline lookup yields CDR1 SGHDT and CDR2 YYEEEE. Trimming pared 3 bases from V and 8 bases from J, leaving 14 bases between. This CDR3 has 13 residues. The CDR3 spells CASSYRPEREAFF. The CDR3 bases are TGTGCCAGCAGCTACAGGCCAGAGAGAGAAGCTTTCTTT. The whole variable domain, filled in from reference TRBV5-6 and TRBJ1-1, reads DAGVTQSPTHLIKTRGQQVTLRCSPKSGHDTVSWYQQALGQGPQFIFQYYEEEERQRGNFPDRFSGHQFPNYSSELNVNALLLGDSALYLCASSYRPEREAFFGQGTRLTVV.

This clonotype was counted only a few times. This chain joins TRBV4-1 and TRBJ2-5, with D possibly being TRBD1 or TRBD2 (5 bases each). The CDR3 spans 16 residues. Trimming took 0 bases from V and 0 from J, leaving 11 bases between them. Germline lookup yields CDR1 MGHRA and CDR2 YSYEKL. The CDR3 nucleotides are TGCGCCAGCAGCCAAGACTCAGGGACGTACCAAGAGACCCAGTACTTC. Amino acids: CASSQDSGTYQETQYF.

The chain recombines TRBV15 with TRBJ2-1; D is uncertain. The length of the CDR3 is 13 residues. Trimming stripped 0 bases from V and 5 bases from J, with 5 bases between. Germline CDR1 LNHNV, CDR2 YYDKDF (reference sequence). This CDR3 is CATSRDWDNEQFF. The CDR3 nucleotides read TGTGCCACCAGCAGAGATTGGGACAATGAGCAGTTCTTC.

This clonotype was counted between two and nine times. The J gene is TRBJ2-7, the V gene TRBV5-1; D is possibly TRBD1 (6 bases). Germline V gene lookup returns CDR1 SGHRS and CDR2 YFSETQ. V shed 3 bases and J shed 3 bases, with 16 bases lying between them. The length of the CDR3 is 15 residues. The CDR3 protein is CASSSSTGPYYEQYF. The CDR3 DNA sequence: TGCGCCAGCAGCTCCTCGACAGGACCCTACTACGAGCAGTACTTC.

V gene TRBV5-6 combines with J gene TRBJ2-1; 11 bases align to TRBD2. This CDR3 region has 18 residues. CDR1 and CDR2 from the germline V gene are SGHDT and YYEEEE. After removal of 4 bases from V and 1 base from J, the junction contained 10 bases not matched to a gene. The CDR3, as DNA: TGTGCCAGCAGCGTGCTAGCGGGGGGCTCTGGGTCCTACAATGAGCAGTTCTTC. It encodes CASSVLAGGSGSYNEQFF.

This clonotype was seen many times. The chain uses TRBV4-1 and TRBJ1-4, with a possible D match to TRBD1 (5 bases). Trimming removed 2 bases from V and 7 bases from J, with 14 bases in between. Germline V CDR1 and CDR2: MGHRA, YSYEKL. The CDR3 loop spans 15 amino acids. The DNA for the CDR3 is TGCGCCAGCAGCCAACCCCCGGGGGGAGGTGAAAAACTGTTTTTT. Translating gives CASSQPPGGGEKLFF.

This clonotype was seen many times. The chain recombines TRBV4-1 with TRBJ2-1; 11 bases agree with TRBD1. This CDR3 has 15 amino acids. Per germline, CDR1 MGHRA and CDR2 YSYEKL. V lost 0 bases to trimming and J lost 10 bases; unmatched junction nucleotides: 5. This CDR3 is CASSQDGQGALEQFF. The CDR3 DNA is TGCGCCAGCAGCCAAGATGGACAGGGGGCTTTGGAGCAGTTCTTC.

This clonotype was counted ten times or more. The rearrangement links TRBV11-1 to TRBJ2-1, with D perhaps TRBD1 or TRBD2 (5 bases each). The CDR3 is 18 residues long. V lost 0 bases to trimming and J lost 6 bases, with 21 bases between them. The germline V gene has CDR1 SGHAT and CDR2 FQDESV (reference sequence). In DNA form, the CDR3 reads TGTGCCAGCAGCTTAGCCCTAAGCACAGCCCACGGGGCCAATGAGCAGTTCTTC. Translating it yields CASSLALSTAHGANEQFF.

This chain links TRBV20-1 with TRBJ2-1; D is possibly TRBD2 (7 bases). The CDR3 is 15 residues long. With 6 bases removed from V and 1 base from J, the gap between germline ends came to 16 bases. Germline V lookup: CDR1 DFQATT, CDR2 SNEGSKA (reference sequence). CDR3 DNA: TGCAGTGCGAGGTCTAGGGGGGGGTCCTACAATGAGCAGTTCTTC. This encodes CSARSRGGSYNEQFF.

This chain links TRBV18 with TRBJ2-5, with D uncertain. Trimming stripped 0 bases from V and 1 base from J, with 6 bases between. This CDR3 is built from 14 residues. Looked up from germline, CDR1 is KGHSH and CDR2 is LQKENI. The CDR3 loop is CASSPPAFQETQYF. In DNA, the CDR3 is TGTGCCAGCTCACCACCGGCCTTCCAAGAGACCCAGTACTTC. Using reference TRBV18 and TRBJ2-5 for the parts outside the CDR3, the full variable domain is NAGVMQNPRHLVRRRGQEARLRCSPMKGHSHVYWYRQLPEEGLKFMVYLQKENIIDESGMPKERFSAEFPKEGPSILRIQQVVRGDSAAYFCASSPPAFQETQYFGPGTRLLVL.

J is TRBJ2-2 and V is TRBV9; no clear D gene. The germline gives CDR1 SGDLS, CDR2 YYNGEE. The CDR3 totals 13 residues. V shed 7 bases and J shed 2 bases, with 9 bases lying between them. The DNA of the CDR3 is TGTGCCAGCCAACTCACCAACACCGGGGAGCTGTTTTTT. Translating it yields CASQLTNTGELFF.

This clonotype turned up a few times. The J gene is TRBJ2-1, the V gene TRBV6-1; 11 bases are a match to TRBD1. Germline-derived CDR1 and CDR2 are MNHNS and SASEGT. With 6 bases clipped from V and 7 bases from J, the junction kept 5 bases outside the gene matches. The CDR3 has 14 amino acids. DNA of the CDR3: TGTGCCAGCAGCCCGGACAGGGGGCTGAATGAGCAGTTCTTC. It is translated as CASSPDRGLNEQFF.

The chain has TRBV3-1 and TRBJ2-6, with D maybe TRBD2 (5 bases). CDR3 length equals 17 residues. The germline gives CDR1 LGHDT, CDR2 YNNKEL (reference sequence). V was shortened by 4 bases and J by 0 bases, with 13 bases between the two germline ends. This CDR3 is CASSPAPGSSGANVLTF. Written as DNA, the CDR3 is TGTGCCAGCAGCCCAGCCCCGGGGTCCTCTGGGGCCAACGTCCTGACTTTC.

As concerns this clonotype: One junction end disagrees with the germline gene, perhaps due to a read error. The chain has TRBV6-1 and TRBJ1-5; 9 nucleotides align to TRBD1. CDR3 size: 16 residues. Germline V gene data show CDR1 as MNHNS and CDR2 as SASEGT. The CDR3 loop reads CANSPTDRGINQPQHF. The CDR3, as DNA: TGTGCCAACAGTCCCACGGACAGGGGAATTAATCAGCCCCAGCATTTT.

The V and J genes are TRBV3-1 and TRBJ2-5, with D tentatively TRBD2 (6 bases). Trimming cost V 3 bases and J 5 bases, with 13 bases left between them. Germline V gene data show CDR1 as LGHDT and CDR2 as YNNKEL (reference sequence). This CDR3 has 14 amino acids. CDR3 protein: CASSQRVAGETQYF. The CDR3 DNA is TGTGCCAGCAGCCAGAGGGTCGCGGGGGAGACCCAGTACTTC.

The chain couples TRBV7-9 to TRBJ2-5; D might be TRBD1 (6 bases). The CDR3 extends over 16 amino acids. The V gene lost 7 bases and the J gene lost 2 bases, with 20 bases spanning the gap. Germline V gene data show CDR1 as SEHNR and CDR2 as FQNEAQ (reference sequence). The CDR3 here is CASTLGRTEVQETQYF. Written as DNA, the CDR3 is TGTGCCAGCACCTTGGGTCGGACAGAAGTACAAGAGACCCAGTACTTC.

In this sample, this clonotype turned up many times. This chain connects TRBV7-9 to TRBJ2-5, with no clear D. Germline values: CDR1 SEHNR, CDR2 FQNEAQ (reference sequence). Trimming removed 1 base from V and 2 bases from J, with 14 bases in between. The CDR3 contains 16 residues. CDR3 amino acids: CASSLDLPEEQETQYF. DNA of the CDR3: TGTGCCAGCAGCTTAGACCTCCCGGAAGAACAAGAGACCCAGTACTTC.

This clonotype has just a few counts. J is TRBJ2-1 and V is TRBV7-3; tentative D call: TRBD2 (6 bases). V shed 5 bases and J shed 8 bases, with 16 bases lying between them. The CDR3 totals 14 residues. Germline loops: CDR1 SGHTA, CDR2 FQGTGA. The CDR3, as DNA: TGTGCCAGCAGCGCGTCGTGGGGGGTCCATGAGCAGTTCTTC. It yields the protein CASSASWGVHEQFF.

A few counts support this clonotype. The chain joins TRBV20-1 to TRBJ2-1; D gene ambiguous. Germline CDR1 DFQATT, CDR2 SNEGSKA (reference sequence). This CDR3 spans 16 amino acids. With 1 base removed from V and 7 bases from J, the gap between germline ends came to 20 bases. The CDR3 nucleotides are TGCAGTGCTAGAGCCCCCCCGCCGCAGTCGGCAAATGAGCAGTTCTTC. This encodes CSARAPPPQSANEQFF.

A few counts support this clonotype. The gene calls are TRBV12-3 or TRBV12-4 and TRBJ2-3; 7 nucleotides line up with TRBD2. This CDR3 spans 15 amino acids. Germline trimming cut 7 bases from V and 5 bases from J; bases unmatched to any gene: 12. The CDR3: CASNTLRERGDTQYF. Here the CDR3 DNA reads TGTGCCAGCAATACTTTGCGGGAGAGAGGAGATACGCAGTATTTT.

For the CDR3, the DNA is TGTGCCAGCAGCCAAGCCCGAACGAACACCGGGGAGCTGTTTTTT. It is translated as CASSQARTNTGELFF. The chain employs TRBV3-1 and TRBJ2-2; D is undetermined. The CDR3 runs to 15 residues. V lost 1 base, J lost 0 bases, and 6 bases lay in between. Germline V CDR1 and CDR2: LGHDT, YNNKEL (reference sequence).

This clonotype was counted between two and nine times. V usage is TRBV7-9 and J usage is TRBJ2-3, with 8 bases matching TRBD2. This CDR3 comprises 15 residues. V dropped 6 bases and J dropped 2; count of bases not matched to a gene: 7. Germline CDR1 and CDR2: SEHNR and FQNEAQ (reference sequence). In DNA, the CDR3 is TGTGCCAGCAGATTTAGCGGGGCGCCCACAGATACGCAGTATTTT. It specifies CASRFSGAPTDTQYF.